The sequence of this T cell receptor beta chain was determined in a study of CD8 T cells in Susac syndrome. Germline assignment: CDR1 SGHDT and CDR2 YYEEEE. The CDR3 is made up of 13 amino acids. V lost 7 bases to trimming and J lost 2 bases, with 13 bases between them. This clonotype was seen only a few times. It was with random hexamers that roughly 0.45 to 1 ug RNA was reverse transcribed. The authors amplified TCR beta CDR3 across 54 Vbeta and 13 Jbeta using immunoSEQ multiplex PCR. TCRdb reprocessed the immunoSEQ multiplex PCR reads with MiXCR, giving one entry per CDR3 protein. The sample shows about 27,000 distinct CDR3 sequences, around 94% of them seen only once. Sequencing of TCR beta was performed on blood CD8+ T cells and on blood CD4+ T cells. Controls comprised healthy donors matched for age and sex. The CD8+ and CD4+ T cells were isolated magnetically using a negative isolation approach, whereas the TEMRA cells were enriched by FACS.

This clonotype was sampled from a human donor in good health. The chain couples TRBV5-6 to TRBJ2-7; the D is unclear. Sequences were obtained from CD8+ T cells from PBMCs. The DNA of the CDR3 is TGTGCCAGCGCAAATAGCCCTACCTACGAGCAGTACTTC. It specifies CASANSPTYEQYF.